These T cell receptor beta chains were read from a single sample in a study of Ad26.COV2.S vaccination and SARS-CoV-2 variants. Repertoires were generated with immunoSEQ multiplex PCR, while TCRdb's copy carries only in-frame clones and drops some. The top ten hold approximately 1.7% of the sample, which has about 410,000 clones, roughly 90% seen once. The starting material was peripheral blood, obtained in a trial of Ad26.COV2.S vaccine versus placebo. These receptors originate from a person between 18 and 65 years old who received the Ad26.COV2.S COVID-19 vaccine or a placebo. The CDR3 runs from the conserved cysteine through the conserved F or W. Each record gives: D gene, clone size, V gene, J gene, CDR3 DNA, CDR3 protein. The D gene is left open where the match is weak. Clone size is not always given. Where it is, it says once, few, many or a class for expanded clones.

TRBD1,few,TRBV2,TRBJ2-1,TGTGCCACTTCCGGGACAGGGGGTTTTGAGCAGTTCTTC,CATSGTGGFEQFF
-,-,TRBV11-2,TRBJ2-3,TGTGCCAGCAGCTCTGGGGCATCTGACACAGATACGCAGTATTTT,CASSSGASDTDTQYF
-,-,TRBV15,TRBJ2-7,TGTGCCACCAGCAGACGGGGGCAACGTGTTGAGCAGTACTTC,CATSRRGQRVEQYF
TRBD1,-,TRBV5-1,TRBJ1-4,TGCGCCAGCAGTCGGGACAGGGAAAAACTGTTTTTT,CASSRDREKLFF
TRBD1,once,TRBV2,TRBJ2-3,TGTGCCAGCAGCTCTTTCGGACAGGTTTCAGATACGCAGTATTTT,CASSSFGQVSDTQYF
TRBD1,-,TRBV19,TRBJ2-2,TGTGCCAGTAGTGGGTACCTCGACAGGGGGAGGACCGGGGAGCTGTTTTTT,CASSGYLDRGRTGELFF
-,-,TRBV6-6,TRBJ2-7,TGTGCCAGCAGTTGGGTCTCCTACGAGCAGTACTTC,CASSWVSYEQYF
-,-,TRBV30,TRBJ1-5,TGTGCCACAAAGGGACACGGCAATCAGCCCCAGCATTTT,CATKGHGNQPQHF
-,-,TRBV5-1,TRBJ1-1,TGCGCCAGCAGCTGGTCTTGGAGCACTGAAGCTTTCTTT,CASSWSWSTEAFF
-,-,TRBV27,TRBJ2-3,TGTGCCAGCAGTCCTTTGGGGGTAGCAGGGCCCGCTTATACGCAGTATTTT,CASSPLGVAGPAYTQYF
-,-,TRBV4-1,TRBJ1-5,TGCGCCAGCAGCCAAGTTCTGGCAGTCGATCAGCCCCAGCATTTT,CASSQVLAVDQPQHF
-,-,TRBV5-4,TRBJ2-3,TGTGCCAGCAGCCTGACAGGCACAGATACGCAGTATTTT,CASSLTGTDTQYF
TRBD1,-,TRBV19,TRBJ1-3,TGTGCCAGTCGTACGGGGAAGACAGGGTTCGGAAACACCATATATTTT,CASRTGKTGFGNTIYF